The source of this T cell receptor (beta chain) is a study of CD8 T cells in ankylosing spondylitis. This clonotype was counted only a few times. The antigen remains undetermined. Quantitative 5'-RACE with molecular barcodes produced the TCR beta libraries. Using its own MiXCR run on the 5' RACE reads, TCRdb lists one record per CDR3 protein. The table shows a few hundred thousand distinct CDR3 sequences, with about 24% occurring only once. V was shortened by 3 bases and J by 1 base, with 6 bases between the two germline ends. CDR1 WNHNN and CDR2 SYGVQD come from the germline V gene (reference sequence). The CDR3 spans 13 residues. Findings and caveats of the study: Blood from ankylosing spondylitis patients appeared to carry a characteristic roughly eight-variant TCR beta motif. There was reportedly significant enrichment of clones that were disease-linked in matched ankylosing spondylitis synovial fluid.

The sequence was obtained from a male donor with ankylosing spondylitis or in good health (not recorded which). The sample comprised blood, either unsorted or a sorted T cell fraction (not recorded which). The chain employs TRBV10-1 and TRBJ2-5; no reliable D call. CDR3 sequence reads: CASSDGFQETQYF. CDR3 DNA sequence: TGCGCCAGCAGTGACGGGTTCCAAGAGACCCAGTACTTC.